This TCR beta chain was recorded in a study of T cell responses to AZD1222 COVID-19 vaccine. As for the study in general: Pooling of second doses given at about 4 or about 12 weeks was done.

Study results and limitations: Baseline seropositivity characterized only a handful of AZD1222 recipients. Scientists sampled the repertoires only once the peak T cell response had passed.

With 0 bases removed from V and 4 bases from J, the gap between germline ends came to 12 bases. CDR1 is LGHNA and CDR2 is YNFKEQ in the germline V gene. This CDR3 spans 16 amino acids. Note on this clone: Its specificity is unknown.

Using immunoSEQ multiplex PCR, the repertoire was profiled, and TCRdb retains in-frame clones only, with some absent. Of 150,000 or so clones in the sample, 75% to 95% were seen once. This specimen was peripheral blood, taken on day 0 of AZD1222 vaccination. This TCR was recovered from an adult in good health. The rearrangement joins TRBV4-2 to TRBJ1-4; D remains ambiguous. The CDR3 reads CASSQEVPPSNEKLFF. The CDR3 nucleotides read TGTGCCAGCAGCCAAGAGGTCCCCCCAAGTAATGAAAAACTGTTTTTT.